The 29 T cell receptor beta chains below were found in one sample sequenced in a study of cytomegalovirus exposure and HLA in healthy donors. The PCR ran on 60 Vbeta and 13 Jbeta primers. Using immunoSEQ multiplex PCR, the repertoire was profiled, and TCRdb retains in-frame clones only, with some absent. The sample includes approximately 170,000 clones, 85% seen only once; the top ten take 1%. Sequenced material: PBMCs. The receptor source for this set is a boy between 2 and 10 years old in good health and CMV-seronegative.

DNA of the CDR3: TGTGCCAGCAAATTTAGGCCTGTGCTAGCGGGGGGATCGAACACCGGGGAGCTGTTTTTT. Encoded protein: CASKFRPVLAGGSNTGELFF. The chain links TRBV2 to TRBJ2-2, with TRBD2 matching 11 bases. CDR1 and CDR2 from the germline V gene are SNHLY and FYNNEI. V trimming: 7 bases; J trimming: 0 bases; junction bases outside the gene matches: 16. The CDR3 runs 20 residues.

CDR3 DNA: TGTGCCAGCAGTTACCTCCCTCTGGGGGGAAACAATGAGCAGTTCTTC. Translated, it gives CASSYLPLGGNNEQFF. The rearrangement joins TRBV27 to TRBJ2-1; D is perhaps TRBD2 (6 bases). The V gene's germline CDR1 is MNHEY and CDR2 SMNVEV (reference sequence). This CDR3 is built from 16 residues. Trimming took off 4 bases at V and 5 bases at J, with 18 bases between the two ends.

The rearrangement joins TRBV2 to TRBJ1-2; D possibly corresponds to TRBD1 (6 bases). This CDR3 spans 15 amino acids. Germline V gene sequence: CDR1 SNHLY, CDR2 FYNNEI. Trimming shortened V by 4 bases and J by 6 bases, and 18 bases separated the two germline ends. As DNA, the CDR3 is TGTGCCAGCAGTGGAACGTGGGGGACATCAAATGGCTACACCTTC. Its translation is CASSGTWGTSNGYTF.

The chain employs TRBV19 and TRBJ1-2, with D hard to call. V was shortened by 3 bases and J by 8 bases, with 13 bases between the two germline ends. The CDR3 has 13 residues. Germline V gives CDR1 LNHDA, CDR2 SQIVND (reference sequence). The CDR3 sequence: CASSMRQISGYTF. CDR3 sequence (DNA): TGTGCCAGTAGTATGCGGCAGATTAGCGGCTACACCTTC.

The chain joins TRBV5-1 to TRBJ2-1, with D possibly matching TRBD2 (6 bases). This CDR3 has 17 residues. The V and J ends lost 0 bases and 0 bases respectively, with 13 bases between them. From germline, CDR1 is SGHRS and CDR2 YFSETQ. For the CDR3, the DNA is TGCGCCAGCAGCTTGGTTCCGGAGCGGGCCTCCTACAATGAGCAGTTCTTC. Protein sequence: CASSLVPERASYNEQFF.

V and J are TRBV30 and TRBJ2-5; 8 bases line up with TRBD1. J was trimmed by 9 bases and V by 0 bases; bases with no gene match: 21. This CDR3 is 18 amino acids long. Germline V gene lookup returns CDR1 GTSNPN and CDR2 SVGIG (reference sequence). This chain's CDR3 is CAWSVLLGRTGPPGAQYF. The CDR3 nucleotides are TGTGCCTGGAGTGTACTTCTGGGTAGGACAGGGCCGCCGGGGGCCCAGTACTTC.

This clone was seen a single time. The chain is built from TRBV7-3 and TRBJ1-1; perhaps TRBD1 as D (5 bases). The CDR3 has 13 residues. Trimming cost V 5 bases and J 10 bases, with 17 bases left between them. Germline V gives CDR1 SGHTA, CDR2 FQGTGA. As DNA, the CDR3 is TGTGCCAGCAGCCCAAACCGGGACTCGGGAGCTTTCTTT. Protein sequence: CASSPNRDSGAFF.

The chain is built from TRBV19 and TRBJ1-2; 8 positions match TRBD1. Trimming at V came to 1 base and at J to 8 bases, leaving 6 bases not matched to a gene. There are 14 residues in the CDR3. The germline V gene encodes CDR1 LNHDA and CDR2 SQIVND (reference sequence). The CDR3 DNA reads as TGTGCCAGTAGTATAGGCACAGGGGGGTACGGCTACACCTTC. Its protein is CASSIGTGGYGYTF.

CDR3 coding DNA: TGTGCCAGCAGTTTTGAGGCGGGAGGGAACACCGGGGAGCTGTTTTTT. Protein product: CASSFEAGGNTGELFF. The chain employs TRBV28 and TRBJ2-2; 8 bases align to TRBD2. The germline V gene has CDR1 MDHEN and CDR2 SYDVKM. This CDR3 spans 16 amino acids. V was clipped by 3 bases and J by 1 base; unmatched bases: 4.

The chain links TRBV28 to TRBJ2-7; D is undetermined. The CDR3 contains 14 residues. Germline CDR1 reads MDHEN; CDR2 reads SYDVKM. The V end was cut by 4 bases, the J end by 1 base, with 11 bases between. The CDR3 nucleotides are TGTGCCAGCAGTTCACAGTTAACTTCCTACGAGCAGTACGTC. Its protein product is CASSSQLTSYEQYV.

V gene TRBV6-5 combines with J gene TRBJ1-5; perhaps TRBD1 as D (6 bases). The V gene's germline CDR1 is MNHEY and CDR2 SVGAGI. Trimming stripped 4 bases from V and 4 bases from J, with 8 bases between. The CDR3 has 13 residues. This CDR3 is CASSSGQNQPQHF. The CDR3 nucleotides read TGTGCCAGCAGTTCCGGACAGAATCAGCCCCAGCATTTT.

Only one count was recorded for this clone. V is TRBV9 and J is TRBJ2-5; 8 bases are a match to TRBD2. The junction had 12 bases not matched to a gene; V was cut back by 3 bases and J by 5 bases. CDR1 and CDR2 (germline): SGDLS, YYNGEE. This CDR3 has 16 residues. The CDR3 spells CASSEWSGSLLETQYF. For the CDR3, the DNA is TGTGCCAGCAGCGAGTGGAGCGGGAGTCTTTTGGAGACCCAGTACTTC.

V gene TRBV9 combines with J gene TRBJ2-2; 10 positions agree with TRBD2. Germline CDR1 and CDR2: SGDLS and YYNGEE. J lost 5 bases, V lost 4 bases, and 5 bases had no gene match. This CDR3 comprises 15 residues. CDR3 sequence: CASSISGGGTGELFF. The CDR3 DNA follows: TGTGCCAGCAGCATAAGCGGGGGGGGGACCGGGGAGCTGTTTTTT.

The CDR3, as DNA: TGTGCCAGCGTGGGACTCGCCGAGGACGGGGAGCTGTTTTTT. Residues: CASVGLAEDGELFF. The J gene is TRBJ2-2, the V gene TRBV28, with a tentative D call TRBD2 (6 bases). Trimming stripped 8 bases from V and 7 bases from J, with 17 bases between. The germline gives CDR1 MDHEN, CDR2 SYDVKM. The CDR3 extends over 14 amino acids.

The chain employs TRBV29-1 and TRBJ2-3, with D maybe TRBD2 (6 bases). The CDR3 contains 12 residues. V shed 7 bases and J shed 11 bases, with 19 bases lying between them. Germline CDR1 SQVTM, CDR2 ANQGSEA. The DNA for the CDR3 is TGCAGCGGTCACCGGGACTTCCTGGGGCAGTATTTT. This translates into CSGHRDFLGQYF.

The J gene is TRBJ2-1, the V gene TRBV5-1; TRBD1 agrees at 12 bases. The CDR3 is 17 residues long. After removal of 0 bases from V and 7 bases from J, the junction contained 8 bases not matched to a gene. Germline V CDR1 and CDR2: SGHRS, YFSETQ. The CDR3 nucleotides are TGCGCCAGCAGCTTGGCCAGGGGGACAGGGGGCCGAAATGAGCAGTTCTTC. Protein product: CASSLARGTGGRNEQFF.

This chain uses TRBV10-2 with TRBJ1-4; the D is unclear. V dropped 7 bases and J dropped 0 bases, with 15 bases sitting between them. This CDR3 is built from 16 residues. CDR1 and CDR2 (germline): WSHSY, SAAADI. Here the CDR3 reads CASTPYHPATNEKLFF. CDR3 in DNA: TGCGCCAGCACACCATATCATCCAGCAACTAATGAAAAACTGTTTTTT.

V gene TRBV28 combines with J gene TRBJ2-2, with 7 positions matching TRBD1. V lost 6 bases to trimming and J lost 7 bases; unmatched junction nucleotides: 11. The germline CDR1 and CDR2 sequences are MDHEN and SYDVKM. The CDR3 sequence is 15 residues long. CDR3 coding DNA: TGTGCCAGCAGGCCACATAGACAGGGCCACGGGGAGCTGTTTTTT. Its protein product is CASRPHRQGHGELFF.

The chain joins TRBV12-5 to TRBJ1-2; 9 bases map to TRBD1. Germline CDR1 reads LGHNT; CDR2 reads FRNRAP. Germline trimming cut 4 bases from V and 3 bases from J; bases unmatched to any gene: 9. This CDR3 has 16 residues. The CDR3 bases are TGTGCTAGTGGTTCCTGGACAGGGGCGTCTTACTATGGCTACACCTTC. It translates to CASGSWTGASYYGYTF.

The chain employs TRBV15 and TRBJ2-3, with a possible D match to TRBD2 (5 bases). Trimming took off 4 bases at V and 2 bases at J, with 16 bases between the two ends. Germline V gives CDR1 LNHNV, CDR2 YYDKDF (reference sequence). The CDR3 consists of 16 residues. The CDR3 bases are TGTGCCACCAGCACCTCTCAGAGGGAACTCACAGATACGCAGTATTTT. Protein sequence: CATSTSQRELTDTQYF.

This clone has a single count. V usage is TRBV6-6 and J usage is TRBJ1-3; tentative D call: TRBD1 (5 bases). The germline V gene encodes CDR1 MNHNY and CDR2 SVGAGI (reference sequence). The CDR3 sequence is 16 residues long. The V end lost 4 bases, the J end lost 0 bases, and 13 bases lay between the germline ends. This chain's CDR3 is CASSWGSSGSGNTIYF. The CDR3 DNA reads TGTGCCAGCAGTTGGGGGAGTAGCGGCTCTGGAAACACCATATATTTT.

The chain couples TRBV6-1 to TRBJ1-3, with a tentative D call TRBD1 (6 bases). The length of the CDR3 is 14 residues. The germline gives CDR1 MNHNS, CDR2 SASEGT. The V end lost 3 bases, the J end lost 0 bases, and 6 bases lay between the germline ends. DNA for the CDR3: TGTGCCAGCAGTGAGGGGGCCTCTGGAAACACCATATATTTT. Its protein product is CASSEGASGNTIYF.

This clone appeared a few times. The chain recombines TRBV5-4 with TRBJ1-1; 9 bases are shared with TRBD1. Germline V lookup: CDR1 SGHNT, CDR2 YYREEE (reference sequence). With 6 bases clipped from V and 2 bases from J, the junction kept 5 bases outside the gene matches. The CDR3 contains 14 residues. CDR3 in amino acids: CASTQTGGNTEAFF. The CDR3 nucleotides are TGTGCCAGCACCCAAACAGGGGGCAACACTGAAGCTTTCTTT.

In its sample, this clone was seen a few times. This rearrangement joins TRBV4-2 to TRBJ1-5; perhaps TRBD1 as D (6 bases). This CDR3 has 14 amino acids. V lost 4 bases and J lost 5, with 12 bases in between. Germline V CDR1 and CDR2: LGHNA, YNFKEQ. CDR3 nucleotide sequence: TGTGCCAGCAGCCCGGGCGGGGGCGATCAGCCCCAGCATTTT. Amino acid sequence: CASSPGGGDQPQHF.

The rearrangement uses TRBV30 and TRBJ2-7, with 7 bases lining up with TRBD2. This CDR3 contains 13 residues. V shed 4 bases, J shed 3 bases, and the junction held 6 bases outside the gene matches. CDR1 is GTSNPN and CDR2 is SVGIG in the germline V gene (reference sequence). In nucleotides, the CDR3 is TGTGCCTGGATCCGTGGGGAGGGCTACGAGCAGTACTTC. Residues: CAWIRGEGYEQYF.

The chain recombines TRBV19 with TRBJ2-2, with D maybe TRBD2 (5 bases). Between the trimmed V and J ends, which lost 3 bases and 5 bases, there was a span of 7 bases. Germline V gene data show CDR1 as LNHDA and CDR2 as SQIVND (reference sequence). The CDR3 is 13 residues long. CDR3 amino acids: CASSIWETGELFF. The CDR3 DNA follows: TGTGCCAGTAGTATCTGGGAGACCGGGGAGCTGTTTTTT.

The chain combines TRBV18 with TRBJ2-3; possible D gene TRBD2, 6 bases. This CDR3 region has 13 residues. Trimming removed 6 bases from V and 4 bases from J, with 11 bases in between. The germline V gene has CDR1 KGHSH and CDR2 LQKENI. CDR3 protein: CASSFSGADTQYF. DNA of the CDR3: TGTGCCAGCTCCTTCTCGGGGGCAGATACGCAGTATTTT.

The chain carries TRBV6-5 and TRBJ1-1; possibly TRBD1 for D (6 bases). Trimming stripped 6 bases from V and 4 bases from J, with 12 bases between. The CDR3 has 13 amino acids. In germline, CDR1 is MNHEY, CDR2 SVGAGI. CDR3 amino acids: CASSLRTVTEAFF. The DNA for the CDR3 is TGTGCCAGCAGCCTTAGGACAGTCACTGAAGCTTTCTTT.

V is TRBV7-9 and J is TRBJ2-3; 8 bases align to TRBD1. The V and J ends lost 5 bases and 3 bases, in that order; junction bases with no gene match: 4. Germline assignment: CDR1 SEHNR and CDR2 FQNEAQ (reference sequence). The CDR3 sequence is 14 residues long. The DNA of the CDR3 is TGTGCCAGCAGCGATTACAGGGGGACAGATACGCAGTATTTT. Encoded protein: CASSDYRGTDTQYF.